The TCR beta chain under discussion was sequenced for a study of blood T cell repertoires in COVID-19. At the level of the study: From the United States, Italy and Spain came samples of acute and convalescent COVID-19.

Germline CDR1 is SEHNR and CDR2 is FQNEAQ (reference sequence). The CDR3 consists of 14 residues. V was clipped by 5 bases and J by 6 bases; unmatched bases: 7. Generated by immunoSEQ multiplex PCR, the TCRdb table keeps only in-frame clones and is missing some. The sample includes about 64,000 clones, roughly 85% of them seen just once. Seattle enrolled patients during active infection and tracked them longitudinally. Sample: peripheral blood. The V gene is TRBV7-9, the J gene TRBJ2-1; 7 positions match TRBD2. The clonotype originates from a woman aged 55-69 years with COVID-19, enrolled during active disease. The CDR3 loop is CASSLSGTTNEQFF. The CDR3 region has the DNA TGTGCCAGCAGCCTATCCGGGACTACCAATGAGCAGTTCTTC.